Below, 2 T cell receptor beta chains from the same sample are listed, as sequenced in a study of blood T cell repertoires in COVID-19. Sequencing used immunoSEQ multiplex PCR; TCRdb keeps in-frame clones, though not all of them. The profile shows tens of thousands of clones, 85% to 90% of them singletons. Sequencing was carried out using peripheral blood. The receptors stem from a man aged 50-60 years with active COVID-19.

This chain's CDR3 is CASSFTAGGTDTQYF. CDR3 sequence (DNA): TGCGCCAGCAGCTTTACGGCAGGAGGGACAGATACGCAGTATTTT. The V and J genes are TRBV5-1 and TRBJ2-3; D may be TRBD2 (6 bases). The germline gives CDR1 SGHRS, CDR2 YFSETQ. Trimming left V 2 bases short and J 3 bases short, with 13 bases between. This CDR3 has 15 residues.

This rearrangement joins TRBV3-1 (or the pseudogene TRBV3-2) to TRBJ1-1; D is perhaps TRBD1 (6 bases). The CDR3 sequence is 13 residues long. V lost 6 bases to trimming and J lost 2 bases, with 10 bases between them. Germline lookup yields CDR1 LGHDT and CDR2 YNNKEL (reference sequence). The CDR3 DNA reads TGTGCCAGCAGTGACAGGAGTAACACTGAAGCTTTCTTT. Protein sequence: CASSDRSNTEAFF.